The 17 T cell receptor beta chains reported below all come from one sample, sequenced in a study of PD-L1 blockade in urothelial cancer. Some clones are missing from TCRdb's copy, which holds only in-frame ones; the method was immunoSEQ multiplex PCR. Of 45,000 to 60,000 clones listed, approximately 84% are singletons. The sequencing used PBMCs, collected around atezolizumab (anti-PD-L1) treatment. These receptors were obtained from a middle-aged man with urothelial cancer.

This sequence joins TRBV19 and TRBJ2-3; TRBD2 agrees at 15 bases. The CDR3 spans 18 residues. Unmatched junction bases numbered 7, after V lost 3 bases and J lost 3 bases. CDR1 and CDR2 (germline): LNHDA, SQIVND (reference sequence). As DNA, the CDR3 is TGTGCCAGTAGTATGGACGGGACTAGCGGGAGGACAACAGATACGCAGTATTTT. Translated: CASSMDGTSGRTTDTQYF.

This sequence joins TRBV18 and TRBJ2-2; D might be TRBD1 (5 bases). Germline V lookup: CDR1 KGHSH, CDR2 LQKENI. The V end was cut by 6 bases, the J end by 0 bases, with 14 bases between. CDR3 size: 16 residues. CDR3 in amino acids: CASSPRQFANTGELFF. The CDR3 coding sequence is TGTGCCAGCTCGCCCCGACAGTTCGCGAACACCGGGGAGCTGTTTTTT.

This chain uses TRBV10-3 with TRBJ2-7, with 9 bases identical to TRBD2. The germline V gene encodes CDR1 ENHRY and CDR2 SYGVKD. The length of the CDR3 is 15 residues. Trimming removed 9 bases from V and 0 bases from J; junction bases left unmatched: 9. CDR3 protein: CAIMGAGGSSYEQYF. The CDR3, as DNA: TGTGCCATTATGGGGGCGGGAGGGAGCTCCTACGAGCAGTACTTC.

V usage is TRBV7-9 and J usage is TRBJ2-3, with 7 positions matching TRBD1. The V and J ends lost 5 bases and 5 bases, in that order; junction bases with no gene match: 13. The CDR3 is 16 residues long. Looked up from germline, CDR1 is SEHNR and CDR2 is FQNEAQ (reference sequence). CDR3 protein: CASSLTGPTGRDTQYF. The CDR3 nucleotides read TGTGCCAGCAGCCTGACGGGCCCGACAGGGCGAGATACGCAGTATTTT.

This sequence joins TRBV9 and TRBJ2-3, with D perhaps TRBD2 (6 bases). This CDR3 is 14 amino acids long. Between the trimmed V and J ends, which lost 5 bases and 3 bases, there was a span of 13 bases. Germline V gene lookup returns CDR1 SGDLS and CDR2 YYNGEE. The chain's CDR3 is CASRPGLPTDTQYF. The DNA of the CDR3 is TGTGCCAGCAGGCCGGGACTGCCTACAGATACGCAGTATTTT.

This chain joins TRBV18 and TRBJ1-5; 8 nucleotides line up with TRBD1. Germline CDR1 is KGHSH and CDR2 is LQKENI. This CDR3 contains 14 residues. After removal of 4 bases from V and 8 bases from J, the junction contained 7 bases not matched to a gene. CDR3 nucleotides: TGTGCCAGCTCACTATTGGACAGGGACAAGCCCCAGCATTTT. Amino acid sequence: CASSLLDRDKPQHF.

The V gene is TRBV5-1, the J gene TRBJ2-3; 7 bases are a match to TRBD2. V trimming: 0 bases; J trimming: 5 bases; junction bases outside the gene matches: 6. The germline V gene has CDR1 SGHRS and CDR2 YFSETQ. This CDR3 is 15 amino acids long. CDR3 residues: CASSLGGSGKDTQYF. CDR3 DNA sequence: TGCGCCAGCAGCTTGGGAGGGAGCGGGAAAGATACGCAGTATTTT.

This clone was recorded once. The chain links TRBV5-1 to TRBJ2-7, with 8 bases lining up with TRBD2. Germline V CDR1 and CDR2: SGHRS, YFSETQ. With 6 bases clipped from V and 5 bases from J, the junction kept 13 bases outside the gene matches. The CDR3 totals 15 residues. CDR3 DNA sequence: TGCGCCAGCACCCTCTCGGCGGGAGGAATCGACGAGCAGTACTTC. This gives the protein CASTLSAGGIDEQYF.

The chain is built from TRBV7-6 and TRBJ2-5; D is unclear. Trimming stripped 5 bases from V and 4 bases from J, with 14 bases between. This CDR3 spans 14 amino acids. CDR1 is SGHVS, CDR2 FNYEAQ, per germline. The CDR3 protein is CASSGAARGETQYF. CDR3 nucleotide sequence: TGTGCCAGCAGCGGAGCAGCTAGAGGAGAGACCCAGTACTTC.

The chain links TRBV5-5 to TRBJ1-1, with no clear D. CDR1 is SGHKS, CDR2 YYEKEE, per germline (reference sequence). V gave up 4 bases and J gave up 1 base, with 8 bases separating them. The CDR3 has 13 amino acids. As DNA, the CDR3 is TGTGCCAGCAGCACTGGGAGGAACACTGAAGCTTTCTTT. It translates to CASSTGRNTEAFF.

V gene TRBV19 combines with J gene TRBJ2-1; 7 nucleotides line up with TRBD2. The J segment lost 0 bases and the V segment lost 7 bases, leaving 3 bases of the junction unmatched. Germline values: CDR1 LNHDA, CDR2 SQIVND (reference sequence). This CDR3 contains 14 residues. The CDR3 sequence: CASMGGSSYNEQFF. The CDR3 DNA sequence: TGTGCCAGTATGGGAGGGAGCTCCTACAATGAGCAGTTCTTC.

The chain combines TRBV28 with TRBJ2-7; 9 bases align to TRBD2. The CDR3 is 14 residues long. Germline assignment: CDR1 MDHEN and CDR2 SYDVKM. J was trimmed by 4 bases and V by 6 bases; bases with no gene match: 7. This chain's CDR3 is CASRASGMMYEQYF. CDR3 DNA sequence: TGTGCCAGCAGAGCTAGCGGGATGATGTACGAGCAGTACTTC.

With respect to this clone: At one end, the junction sequence differs from germline, possibly due to a read error. V gene TRBV4-1 combines with J gene TRBJ1-3, with 8 bases matching TRBD1. The CDR3 totals 16 residues. CDR1 is MGHRA, CDR2 YSYEKL, per germline. The CDR3 coding sequence is TGCGCCAGCAGCCAAGATGGACAGGGCGATGGAGACACCATATATTTT. It yields the protein CASSQDGQGDGDTIYF.

The CDR3 nucleotides are TGTGCCAGCAGCCAACGGACAGCCCTACGCGGGGAGCTGTTTTTT. Translated, it gives CASSQRTALRGELFF. The rearrangement links TRBV28 to TRBJ2-2; D is possibly TRBD1 (6 bases). The CDR3 length is 15 residues. The germline V gene encodes CDR1 MDHEN and CDR2 SYDVKM. V was cut by 6 bases and J by 7 bases, with 18 bases left in between.

The gene calls are TRBV6-4 and TRBJ2-3; tentative D call: TRBD1 (5 bases). Trimming removed 3 bases at V and 1 base at J, with 5 bases between. Looked up from germline, CDR1 is MRHNA and CDR2 is SNTAGT. The CDR3 extends over 13 amino acids. The CDR3: CASSEQGTDTQYF. Written as DNA, the CDR3 is TGTGCCAGCAGTGAACAGGGCACAGATACGCAGTATTTT.

This clone was counted once. V is TRBV6-5 and J is TRBJ2-5; D may be TRBD2 (6 bases). CDR3 length: 15 amino acids. V dropped 7 bases and J dropped 3 bases, with 18 bases sitting between them. The V gene's germline CDR1 is MNHEY and CDR2 SVGAGI. CDR3 sequence reads: CASMEVQTRKETQYF. In nucleotides, the CDR3 is TGTGCCAGCATGGAAGTTCAGACTAGAAAAGAGACCCAGTACTTC.

The chain couples TRBV28 to TRBJ1-5; perhaps TRBD1 as D (5 bases). Germline CDR1 is MDHEN and CDR2 is SYDVKM. The CDR3 spans 15 residues. Between the trimmed V and J ends, which lost 3 bases and 4 bases, there was a span of 13 bases. The CDR3 spells CASSFTGARNQPQHF. The DNA for the CDR3 is TGTGCCAGCAGTTTTACAGGTGCAAGAAATCAGCCCCAGCATTTT. Full variable domain (rest looked up from reference TRBV28 and TRBJ1-5): DVKVTQSSRYLVKRTGEKVFLECVQDMDHENMFWYRQDPGLGLRLIYFSYDVKMKEKGDIPEGYSVSREKKERFSLILESASTNQTSMYLCASSFTGARNQPQHFGDGTRLSIL.